Below are 26 T cell receptor beta chains sequenced from a single sample in a study of T cell responses to AZD1222 COVID-19 vaccine. Some clones are missing from TCRdb's copy, which holds only in-frame ones; the method was immunoSEQ multiplex PCR. This table has around 100,000 clones, more than 75% appearing once. The material sequenced was peripheral blood, taken on day 0 of AZD1222 vaccination. The source is an adult in good health.

This chain links TRBV10-3 with TRBJ1-3; 9 positions agree with TRBD1. The CDR3 consists of 15 residues. From germline, CDR1 is ENHRY and CDR2 SYGVKD. The V gene end was trimmed by 6 bases and the J gene end by 1 base; junction bases not matched to a gene: 4. The CDR3 region is CAIRTGTGSGNTIYF. CDR3 nucleotide sequence: TGTGCCATCAGAACCGGGACAGGGTCTGGAAACACCATATATTTT.

The chain uses TRBV4-2 and TRBJ1-3; possibly TRBD1 for D (5 bases). Germline V gives CDR1 LGHNA, CDR2 YNFKEQ. The CDR3 has 19 amino acids. The ends were cut back, 1 base at V and 0 bases at J, with 19 bases in the middle. This chain's CDR3 is CASSQVALIDRFSGNTIYF. The CDR3 DNA reads TGTGCCAGCAGCCAAGTCGCCCTAATTGACAGATTCTCTGGAAACACCATATATTTT.

The J gene is TRBJ1-5, the V gene TRBV2; D possibly corresponds to TRBD1 (5 bases). The CDR3 has 13 amino acids. V was cut by 8 bases and J by 7 bases, with 15 bases left in between. CDR1 and CDR2 from the germline V gene are SNHLY and FYNNEI. In DNA form, the CDR3 reads TGTGCCAGCCAAGAGGGGTTTGTCCAGCCCCAGCATTTT. It codes for CASQEGFVQPQHF.

The chain links TRBV10-3 to TRBJ1-1; 7 bases fit TRBD1. Germline values: CDR1 ENHRY, CDR2 SYGVKD. The CDR3 runs to 11 residues. V gave up 6 bases and J gave up 11 bases; unmatched junction bases: 6. CDR3 DNA sequence: TGTGCCATCAGCTTCCGGGACAGCGCTTTCTTT. It yields the protein CAISFRDSAFF.

This clone was recorded once. The rearrangement uses TRBV11-2 and TRBJ1-1; D gene unclear. Germline lookup yields CDR1 SGHAT and CDR2 FQNNGV. This CDR3 is built from 13 residues. Trimming removed 2 bases at V and 5 bases at J, with 9 bases between. The CDR3 bases are TGTGCCAGCAGCTTATTGCGGGGAACTGAAGCTTTCTTT. This sequence encodes CASSLLRGTEAFF.

The rearrangement links TRBV28 to TRBJ1-2; no reliable D call. The length of the CDR3 is 12 residues. Germline CDR1 MDHEN, CDR2 SYDVKM. Between the trimmed V and J ends, which lost 3 bases and 4 bases, there was a span of 6 bases. Here the CDR3 DNA reads TGTGCCAGCAGTTTGGGGTTCTATGGCTACACCTTC. This translates into CASSLGFYGYTF.

The chain recombines TRBV6-5 with TRBJ1-1; TRBD1 might be the D (5 bases). V dropped 2 bases and J dropped 1 base, with 11 bases sitting between them. CDR1 MNHEY and CDR2 SVGAGI come from the germline V gene. This CDR3 has 15 residues. CDR3 residues: CASSYGAGWNTEAFF. The CDR3, as DNA: TGTGCCAGCAGTTACGGGGCAGGGTGGAACACTGAAGCTTTCTTT.

With regard to this clone: The same CDR3 can be traced to other DNA sequences in this sample. This chain uses TRBV12-3 or TRBV12-4 with TRBJ2-7; no reliable D call. V was cut by 6 bases and J by 4 bases, with 10 bases left in between. This CDR3 has 12 residues. This CDR3 is CASSLRAYEQYF. In nucleotides, the CDR3 is TGTGCCAGCAGCCTTAGAGCTTACGAGCAGTACTTC.

CDR3 region: CASSSRPRDSGELFF. The CDR3 region has the DNA TGTGCCAGCAGCTCCCGTCCGAGGGACAGCGGGGAGCTGTTTTTT. The V call is TRBV7-3, the J call TRBJ2-2, with TRBD1 matching 7 bases. CDR1 and CDR2 (germline): SGHTA, FQGTGA. This CDR3 contains 15 residues. With V trimmed by 4 bases and J by 7 bases, 9 bases remained unmatched.

The genes are TRBV19 and TRBJ2-3; D is perhaps TRBD2 (7 bases). The ends were cut back, 5 bases at V and 1 base at J, with 10 bases in the middle. The germline V gene encodes CDR1 LNHDA and CDR2 SQIVND (reference sequence). The CDR3 spans 14 residues. In nucleotides, the CDR3 is TGTGCCAGTAGTCGGGGGGCTGGCACAGATACGCAGTATTTT. This codes for CASSRGAGTDTQYF.

V is TRBV7-2 and J is TRBJ2-2; D is possibly TRBD1 (5 bases). The CDR3 loop spans 14 amino acids. V was shortened by 1 base and J by 9 bases, with 12 bases between the two germline ends. Germline V gene sequence: CDR1 SGHTA, CDR2 FQGNSA. CDR3 amino acids: CASSLGGDLRELFF. CDR3 nucleotide sequence: TGTGCCAGCAGCTTAGGGGGCGATTTGAGGGAGCTGTTTTTT. The variable domain in full, with the rest retrieved from reference TRBV7-2 and TRBJ2-2, is GAGVSQSPSNKVTEKGKDVELRCDPISGHTALYWYRQSLGQGLEFLIYFQGNSAPDKSGLPSDRFSAERTGGSVSTLTIQRTQQEDSAVYLCASSLGGDLRELFFGEGSRLTVL.

J is TRBJ1-1 and V is TRBV2; D may be TRBD1 (6 bases). CDR3 length: 14 residues. Germline V gene lookup returns CDR1 SNHLY and CDR2 FYNNEI. V was clipped by 2 bases and J by 3 bases, with 10 bases between them. CDR3 DNA sequence: TGTGCCAGCAGTGAATTGACAGGAGACACTGAAGCTTTCTTT. This codes for CASSELTGDTEAFF.

The chain carries TRBV11-3 and TRBJ1-1; TRBD1 agrees at 11 bases. This CDR3 contains 14 residues. The junction had 1 base not matched to a gene; V was cut back by 3 bases and J by 4 bases. Germline V gene lookup returns CDR1 SGHNT and CDR2 YENEEA. In DNA, the CDR3 is TGTGCCAGCAGCTTTGGGACAGGGGGCACTGAAGCTTTCTTT. Its translation: CASSFGTGGTEAFF.

CDR3 in DNA: TGTGCCAGCAGCCAAGTTTCTGGTCAAAGTGGCAATCAGCCCCAGCATTTT. Its translation: CASSQVSGQSGNQPQHF. This chain joins TRBV3-1 (or the pseudogene TRBV3-2) and TRBJ1-5; D not certain. CDR3 length: 17 residues. In germline, CDR1 is LGHDT, CDR2 YNNKEL (reference sequence). V was trimmed by 1 base and J by 2 bases, leaving 15 bases between them.

CDR3 loop: CASSLRTTNEKLFF. As DNA, the CDR3 is TGTGCCAGCAGCTTGCGGACAACTAATGAAAAACTGTTTTTT. This chain uses TRBV5-5 with TRBJ1-4; unclear D gene. V dropped 1 base and J dropped 0 bases, with 4 bases sitting between them. CDR3 length: 14 residues. Germline CDR1 reads SGHKS; CDR2 reads YYEKEE (reference sequence). Full variable domain (rest looked up from reference TRBV5-5 and TRBJ1-4): DAGVTQSPTHLIKTRGQQVTLRCSPISGHKSVSWYQQVLGQGPQFIFQYYEKEERGRGNFPDRFSARQFPNYSSELNVNALLLGDSALYLCASSLRTTNEKLFFGSGTQLSVL.

The chain carries TRBV18 and TRBJ2-1; 12 bases line up with TRBD2. Trimming cost V 0 bases and J 10 bases; bases outside gene matches: 16. CDR3 length equals 19 residues. Per germline, CDR1 KGHSH and CDR2 LQKENI. The CDR3 loop reads CASSPPSPPSSGGAREQFF. The CDR3 nucleotides read TGTGCCAGCTCACCACCGTCCCCTCCCTCTAGCGGGGGGGCCCGGGAGCAGTTCTTC.

V usage is TRBV27 and J usage is TRBJ1-6, with a weak D call TRBD1 (6 bases). The length of the CDR3 is 13 residues. Germline CDR1 MNHEY, CDR2 SMNVEV (reference sequence). Deletions cut 10 bases from V and 7 bases from J, with 14 bases between. CDR3 DNA: TGTGCCACCAAAACAGGGCAAAATTCACCCCTCCACTTT. Translation gives CATKTGQNSPLHF.

This clone has a handful of counts. V and J are TRBV7-9 and TRBJ2-1; tentatively, D is TRBD1 or TRBD2 (5 bases each). Germline V gene sequence: CDR1 SEHNR, CDR2 FQNEAQ (reference sequence). Between the trimmed V and J ends, which lost 5 bases and 5 bases, there was a span of 19 bases. This CDR3 is 16 amino acids long. CDR3 coding DNA: TGTGCCAGCAGCCGCTCGGGACCTCAAAATAACAATGAGCAGTTCTTC. This encodes CASSRSGPQNNNEQFF.

This chain connects TRBV28 to TRBJ2-7; tentative D call: TRBD2 (6 bases). V shed 1 base and J shed 4 bases, with 8 bases lying between them. The CDR3 has 13 residues. Germline CDR1 reads MDHEN; CDR2 reads SYDVKM. Here the CDR3 DNA reads TGTGCCAGCAGTTTATACGGGGGTTACGAGCAGTACTTC. The encoded protein is CASSLYGGYEQYF.

The chain carries TRBV4-1 and TRBJ1-2, with a weak D call TRBD1 (6 bases). The V gene's germline CDR1 is MGHRA and CDR2 YSYEKL. V was cut by 3 bases and J by 7 bases, with 21 bases left in between. The CDR3 covers 16 residues. The CDR3 loop reads CASSHPSGVFSSGYTF. The CDR3 bases are TGCGCCAGCAGCCACCCGTCAGGGGTGTTTAGCAGTGGCTACACCTTC.

This clone has ten or more counts. J is TRBJ2-1 and V is TRBV4-1; 8 nucleotides align to TRBD2. Looked up from germline, CDR1 is MGHRA and CDR2 is YSYEKL. V shed 2 bases, J shed 7 bases, and the junction held 13 bases outside the gene matches. The CDR3 sequence is 17 residues long. The CDR3 loop reads CASSQSPGGLVGNEQFF. The CDR3 DNA is TGCGCCAGCAGCCAAAGTCCTGGGGGACTAGTCGGAAATGAGCAGTTCTTC.

The chain joins TRBV15 to TRBJ1-3, with no clear D. The V and J ends lost 3 bases and 0 bases respectively, with 6 bases between them. CDR3 length: 14 amino acids. The germline gives CDR1 LNHNV, CDR2 YYDKDF (reference sequence). This CDR3 reads CATSRDSSGNTIYF. The CDR3 DNA is TGTGCCACCAGCAGGGATAGCTCTGGAAACACCATATATTTT.

This sequence joins TRBV5-1 and TRBJ2-1; 11 bases are shared with TRBD2. The V gene's germline CDR1 is SGHRS and CDR2 YFSETQ. This CDR3 contains 15 residues. Losses at the gene ends were 7 bases for V and 4 bases for J; bases not matched to a gene: 7. The CDR3 nucleotides read TGCGCCAGCTCAGCGGGACTAGCGGCTTACAATGAGCAGTTCTTC. This gives the protein CASSAGLAAYNEQFF.

The chain links TRBV2 to TRBJ2-2, with 11 positions matching TRBD1. Germline loops: CDR1 SNHLY, CDR2 FYNNEI. The CDR3 is made up of 17 amino acids. J gave up 7 bases and V 5 bases, and 12 bases lay outside the gene matches. CDR3 DNA sequence: TGTGCCAGCAGTAGGACAGGGGGCGCGAGGAGTAACGGGGAGCTGTTTTTT. Residues: CASSRTGGARSNGELFF.

The V and J genes are TRBV19 and TRBJ2-1; 7 nucleotides align to TRBD2. Germline loops: CDR1 LNHDA, CDR2 SQIVND (reference sequence). The CDR3 loop spans 16 amino acids. Losses at the gene ends were 6 bases for V and 8 bases for J; bases not matched to a gene: 16. The CDR3 region is CASSPLGGSLIHEQFF. The CDR3 DNA follows: TGTGCCAGTAGCCCCCTGGGCGGGAGTCTTATCCATGAGCAGTTCTTC.

Ten or more counts support this clone. This sequence joins TRBV2 and TRBJ1-5; D ambiguous. The CDR3 is 16 amino acids. CDR1 and CDR2 from the germline V gene are SNHLY and FYNNEI. Trimming shortened V by 1 base and J by 4 bases, and 14 bases separated the two germline ends. Here the CDR3 reads CASSEEARARNQPQHF. CDR3 DNA: TGTGCCAGCAGTGAAGAAGCCCGGGCACGAAATCAGCCCCAGCATTTT.